This T cell receptor (beta chain) emerged from a study of memory CD4+ T cells and cytomegalovirus serostatus. In the source study's methods: After removing out-of-frame reads, 2.3 million or so distinct TCRbeta sequences remained. The data were produced by immunoSEQ multiplex PCR, yet TCRdb's version contains in-frame clones alone and is incomplete. Clone size and the V and J calls come from that table; the DNA yielded D and trimming. The sample includes 30,000 to 40,000 clones, roughly 85% of them seen just once. A remark on this clone: Its cognate antigen is unknown.

Findings and caveats of the study: Suggested: most of the CMV-linked TCR signature lies in CD4+ memory cells. Of under 200 reported CMV TCRbeta sequences, around 63 were found in memory CD4+ repertoires.

The germline gives CDR1 LGHNA, CDR2 YNFKEQ. The CDR3 consists of 15 residues. V lost 0 bases to trimming and J lost 6 bases, with 12 bases between them. Single viable CD3+CD4+CD8-CD45RO+ cells were sorted as the memory CD4+ T cells. The sequenced sample was memory CD4+ T cells from blood. The TCR originated in an adult in good health and CMV-seropositive. The gene calls are TRBV4-2 and TRBJ2-1; a weak D match, TRBD2 (6 bases). The CDR3 bases are TGTGCCAGCAGCCAAGATTCTAGCGTGGGCAATGAGCAGTTCTTC. Encoded protein: CASSQDSSVGNEQFF.